These T cell receptor beta chains were read from a single sample in a study of blood T cell repertoires in COVID-19. The assay was immunoSEQ multiplex PCR, and TCRdb's table has in-frame clones only and misses some. The sample contains under 500,000 clones, 87% of which appear only once. What was sequenced was PBMCs or T cells enriched from blood (not recorded which). Receptors originate from a woman under 30 with acute COVID-19. CDR3s include the opening cysteine and the closing phenylalanine or tryptophan.

J gene	V gene	CDR3 protein
TRBJ2-3	TRBV18	CASSPFISGRVPDTQYF
TRBJ1-1	TRBV6-5	CASSYSGALNTEAFF
TRBJ2-2	TRBV28	CASSLLEGQAIGELFF
TRBJ2-2	TRBV7-3	CASGGMNTGELFF
TRBJ2-7	TRBV9	CASSVDGTGTYEQYF
TRBJ2-3	TRBV7-2	CASSFRGADTQYF
TRBJ2-7	TRBV6-1	CASSDGSYEQYF
TRBJ2-1	TRBV20-1	CSASRVGGYYYNEQFF
TRBJ1-6	TRBV6-5	CASSYSDRGDSPLHF
TRBJ1-4	TRBV15	CATRTGLTNEKLFF
TRBJ2-1	TRBV5-1	CASWTSGERNEQFF
TRBJ2-7	TRBV6-5	CASIRLTSGPYEQYF
TRBJ1-2	TRBV4-1	CASSQENGRGFYGYTF
TRBJ1-6	TRBV19	CASSIAREESPLHF
TRBJ2-7	TRBV3-1/TRBV3-2	CASSRQTGPGYEQYF
TRBJ2-7	TRBV4-1	CASSPWDNYEQYF
TRBJ1-6	TRBV5-1	CASRRDRGPSPLHF
TRBJ1-3	TRBV28	CASSIELRFSGNTIYF
TRBJ2-2	TRBV9	CASSVYSANTGELFF
TRBJ1-1	TRBV12-3/TRBV12-4	CASSLLGVSEAFF
TRBJ2-7	TRBV5-6	CASSKRRLAGIPSYEQYF
TRBJ2-1	TRBV7-2	CASSLASRSSYNEQFF
TRBJ2-7	TRBV3-1/TRBV3-2	CASSQSNDEQYF
TRBJ2-7	TRBV4-1	CASSQELAGGPREQYF
TRBJ2-7	TRBV7-9	CASSSRAQGDNEQYF
TRBJ2-7	TRBV5-1	CASRTGTSGIPLYF
TRBJ2-3	TRBV4-1	CASSVLTAVKDTQYF
TRBJ2-1	TRBV29-1	CSVGVGGRAHEQFF
TRBJ2-7	TRBV15	CATSFGTGGYEQYF
TRBJ1-3	TRBV5-4	CASRGQARDTIYF
TRBJ1-6	TRBV6-6	CASSLDRTNSPLHF
TRBJ2-7	TRBV19	CASSGTLSSYEQYF
TRBJ2-5	TRBV10-3	CATRGVGFLGETQYF
TRBJ1-5	TRBV18	CASSPPNRGDQPQHF
TRBJ1-4	TRBV7-9	CASSPENEKLFF
TRBJ1-2	TRBV5-5	CASSLGTPESGYGYTF
TRBJ1-6	TRBV9	CASSDRTGVDSPLHF
TRBJ1-5	TRBV6-2/TRBV6-3	CASSYRAGRERSNQPQHF
TRBJ2-7	TRBV19	CASSMGTAPGDYEQYF
TRBJ2-7	TRBV6-2/TRBV6-3	CASSPLTGGPSYEQYF
TRBJ2-3	TRBV5-4	CASSRGSSGRRRTDTQYF
TRBJ2-5	TRBV28	CASSLGAYQETQYF
TRBJ2-7	TRBV2	CASIPDPGPYEQYF
TRBJ1-1	TRBV5-1	CASSRGAETEAFF
TRBJ2-7	TRBV29-1	CSVEGRGRSEQYF
TRBJ2-3	TRBV4-3	CASSQGGDGLAGQYF
TRBJ1-3	TRBV7-8	CASSLTGTGNTIYF
TRBJ2-1	TRBV18	CASSPQTREGGEQFF
TRBJ2-3	TRBV5-6	CASSLGSGSRTDTQYF
TRBJ2-7	TRBV29-1	CSGGDYSYEQYF
TRBJ2-3	TRBV29-1	CSVARLAGTDTQYF
TRBJ1-2	TRBV4-1	CASSQDIGGGGYTF
TRBJ1-1	TRBV7-3	CASSLLPRSEAFF
TRBJ2-1	TRBV7-9	CASSRQGNEQFF
TRBJ1-2	TRBV28	CASSLVQGMTYGYTF
TRBJ1-2	TRBV11-2	CASSGWTGGINYGYTF
TRBJ1-3	TRBV28	CASQEAPGEGNTIYF